Presented here are 24 T cell receptor beta chains from one specimen sequenced in a study of Graves' ophthalmopathy and Graves' hyperthyroidism. The TCR beta CDR3 regions underwent amplification from RNA transcripts. First-round RT-PCR used HTBI primers; second-round multiplex PCR followed. Using its own MiXCR run on the multiplex PCR reads, TCRdb lists one record per CDR3 protein. The sample lists about 740,000 distinct CDR3 sequences, 40% occurring once. Sequences were obtained from peripheral blood. These receptors were taken from an adult man with Graves' ophthalmopathy.

This clonotype was counted between two and nine times. This chain joins TRBV5-1 and TRBJ2-7; a possible D gene is TRBD2 (6 bases). V gave up 3 bases and J gave up 0 bases, with 10 bases separating them. Germline CDR1 reads SGHRS; CDR2 reads YFSETQ. The CDR3 extends over 14 amino acids. DNA of the CDR3: TGCGCCAGCAGCTCCGACGGGGGCTCCTACGAGCAGTACTTC. It codes for CASSSDGGSYEQYF.

The chain combines TRBV20-1 with TRBJ1-6; 11 nucleotides line up with TRBD1. This CDR3 has 19 residues. J gave up 0 bases and V 1 base, and 8 bases lay outside the gene matches. CDR1 is DFQATT, CDR2 SNEGSKA, per germline (reference sequence). The CDR3 loop is CSARGGTGGVSSYNSPLHF. DNA of the CDR3: TGCAGTGCTAGAGGAGGGACAGGGGGTGTGAGCTCCTATAATTCACCCCTCCACTTT.

V gene TRBV20-1 combines with J gene TRBJ1-5; 10 bases align to TRBD1. Germline CDR1 and CDR2: DFQATT and SNEGSKA (reference sequence). The CDR3 spans 17 residues. J lost 2 bases, V lost 0 bases, and 7 bases had no gene match. CDR3 nucleotide sequence: TGCAGTGCTAGAGAGGAGGTGGGACAGGGGCGCAATCAGCCCCAGCATTTT. Protein sequence: CSAREEVGQGRNQPQHF.

The table lists this clonotype with many counts. The chain is built from TRBV2 and TRBJ1-1, with a possible D match to TRBD1 (5 bases). CDR3 length: 15 residues. V shed 4 bases and J shed 4 bases, with 16 bases lying between them. Looked up from germline, CDR1 is SNHLY and CDR2 is FYNNEI. The chain's CDR3 is CASSGFRGRGTEAFF. As DNA, the CDR3 is TGTGCCAGCAGTGGCTTTCGGGGAAGGGGCACTGAAGCTTTCTTT.

This clonotype showed up just once. The CDR3 does not close with the conserved phenylalanine or tryptophan, likely indicating a read error. The DNA is omitted, as the CDR3 cannot be located on it reliably, and the CDR3 follows TCRdb's listing. V and J are TRBV25-1 and TRBJ1-2; the table's D gene call, TRBD1, was not cross checked with the DNA. Termini included, the CDR3 measures 13 amino acids. Germline CDR1 and CDR2: MGHDK and SYGVNS. CDR3: CASTGTGRYGNTI.

As regards this clonotype: At one end the junction does not follow the germline gene, possibly because of a read error. This sequence joins TRBV9 and TRBJ1-4; 7 bases agree with TRBD1. Germline lookup yields CDR1 SGDLS and CDR2 YYNGEE. CDR3 size: 14 residues. The CDR3 sequence is CASSETTGRERLFF. In nucleotides, the CDR3 is TGTGCCAGCAGCGAGACGACAGGGAGAGAAAGACTGTTTTTT.

The J gene is TRBJ2-1, the V gene TRBV7-9; TRBD2 aligns across 10 bases. V was pared by 6 bases and J by 2 bases, with 7 bases of the junction left unmatched. The CDR3 spans 16 residues. Germline CDR1 reads SEHNR; CDR2 reads FQNEAQ (reference sequence). In DNA, the CDR3 is TGTGCCAGCAGACCTTTTAGCGGGAGGACCTACAATGAGCAGTTCTTC. It encodes CASRPFSGRTYNEQFF.

The V and J genes are TRBV7-2 and TRBJ1-2, with D unresolved. The CDR3 length is 15 residues. Germline lookup yields CDR1 SGHTA and CDR2 FQGNSA. Trimming left V 6 bases short and J 8 bases short, with 22 bases between. As DNA, the CDR3 is TGTGCCAGCAGGCTTGTACCAGTGGCGGGTTGGGGCTACACCTTC. Encoded protein: CASRLVPVAGWGYTF.

This clonotype was seen repeatedly, ten times or more. This chain joins TRBV2 and TRBJ2-5, with TRBD1 matching over 7 bases. V gave up 10 bases and J gave up 4 bases; unmatched junction bases: 6. Germline CDR1 and CDR2: SNHLY and FYNNEI. The CDR3 sequence is 12 residues long. The CDR3 DNA reads TGTGCCAACAGGGGCGAGGGAGAGACCCAGTACTTC. Its translation is CANRGEGETQYF.

In this sample, this clonotype turned up many times. V usage is TRBV10-2 and J usage is TRBJ2-7, with 8 bases lining up with TRBD1. Trimming removed 8 bases from V and 1 base from J; junction bases left unmatched: 7. Germline V lookup: CDR1 WSHSY, CDR2 SAAADI. The CDR3 totals 14 residues. The CDR3 protein is CASPGTGPSYEQYF. The CDR3 DNA is TGCGCCAGCCCCGGGACAGGTCCATCCTACGAGCAGTACTTC.

On this clonotype itself: A read error may explain this, as a much larger clone is one base away. V is TRBV7-9 and J is TRBJ1-1; a weak D match, TRBD1 (5 bases). This CDR3 region has 14 residues. Germline-derived CDR1 and CDR2 are SEHNR and FQNEAQ (reference sequence). CDR3 sequence reads: CASGLAGPNTEAFF. CDR3 nucleotides: TGTGCCAGCGGCTTAGCGGGGCCGAACACTGAAGCTTTCTTT.

About this clonotype itself: Given the absence of the conserved phenylalanine or tryptophan at the CDR3 end, a read error is likely. The gene calls are TRBV19 and TRBJ2-7, with TRBD1 matching 7 bases. CDR1 is LNHDA, CDR2 SQIVND, per germline (reference sequence). J lost 4 bases, V lost 4 bases, and 7 bases had no gene match. The length of the CDR3 is 14 residues. Here the CDR3 DNA reads TGTGCCAGTAGTAGCCGGGACAGCGGATACGAGCAGTACTGC. This codes for CASSSRDSGYEQYC.

Details on this clonotype: Since the CDR3 does not end with the conserved phenylalanine or tryptophan, this likely comes from a read error. J is TRBJ2-5 and V is TRBV7-6; D might be TRBD2 (5 bases). The CDR3 consists of 16 residues. Germline assignment: CDR1 SGHVS and CDR2 FNYEAQ. V lost 0 bases and J 3 bases, leaving 14 bases between the germline ends. The CDR3 DNA reads as TGTGCCAGCAGCTTAGCGGCGGGCGTTAGAGAAGAGACCCAGTACCTC. The encoded protein is CASSLAAGVREETQYL.

This chain joins TRBV25-1 and TRBJ1-2, with D unresolved. The CDR3 extends over 13 amino acids. Per germline, CDR1 MGHDK and CDR2 SYGVNS. V was clipped by 7 bases and J by 3 bases, with 12 bases between them. DNA of the CDR3: TGTGCCAGCACCAAACAGCGGCACTATGGCTACACCTTC. This gives the protein CASTKQRHYGYTF.

This clonotype was detected once. The gene calls are TRBV7-9 and TRBJ2-3; a weak D match, TRBD1 (6 bases). Deletions cut 5 bases from V and 2 bases from J, with 17 bases between. CDR1 and CDR2 from the germline V gene are SEHNR and FQNEAQ (reference sequence). The CDR3 extends over 16 amino acids. CDR3 loop: CASSSNQGPTTDTQYF. CDR3 coding DNA: TGTGCCAGCAGCAGTAACCAGGGGCCAACCACAGATACGCAGTATTTT.

The chain recombines TRBV7-2 with TRBJ2-7; 13 bases align to TRBD2. The germline V gene encodes CDR1 SGHTA and CDR2 FQGNSA. The CDR3 is 14 amino acids. V was pared by 4 bases and J by 8 bases, with 5 bases of the junction left unmatched. The CDR3 DNA reads TGTGCCAGCAGCTCACTAGCGGGAGGGGTCAAGCAGTACTTC. Translation gives CASSSLAGGVKQYF.

This chain connects TRBV6-5 to TRBJ2-7, with D maybe TRBD1 (6 bases). Germline loops: CDR1 MNHEY, CDR2 SVGAGI. V gave up 4 bases and J gave up 0 bases, with 10 bases separating them. The CDR3 has 14 amino acids. The CDR3 reads CASSSTDSSYEQYF. CDR3 DNA: TGTGCCAGCAGTTCGACGGACAGCTCCTACGAGCAGTACTTC.

This clonotype was picked up a small number of times. This sequence joins TRBV20-1 and TRBJ2-7, with unresolved D. V dropped 3 bases and J dropped 4 bases, with 10 bases sitting between them. The germline gives CDR1 DFQATT, CDR2 SNEGSKA (reference sequence). The CDR3 covers 12 residues. The CDR3 sequence is CSARPDGYEQYF. The CDR3, as DNA: TGCAGTGCTAGGCCCGATGGGTACGAGCAGTACTTC.

Comments on this clonotype: With a much larger clone just one base away, this may be a read error. The V call is TRBV5-1, the J call TRBJ2-7; 8 bases map to TRBD1. Germline CDR1 reads SGHRS; CDR2 reads YFSETQ. This CDR3 is built from 15 residues. The CDR3 DNA reads as TGCGCCAGCAGCTTGGGTGGGACAGGCACCTACGAGCATTACTTC. Its translation: CASSLGGTGTYEHYF. The full variable domain, completed using reference TRBV5-1 and TRBJ2-7, is KAGVTQTPRYLIKTRGQQVTLSCSPISGHRSVSWYQQTPGQGLQFLFEYFSETQRNKGNFPGRFSGRQFSNSRSEMNVSTLELGDSALYLCASSLGGTGTYEHYFGPGTRLTVT.

This chain links TRBV19 with TRBJ2-3, with D unclear. Deletions cut 3 bases from V and 0 bases from J, with 7 bases between. The CDR3 runs 14 residues. From germline, CDR1 is LNHDA and CDR2 SQIVND (reference sequence). The CDR3 loop is CASSIQVSTDTQYF. The CDR3 coding sequence is TGTGCCAGTAGTATTCAGGTTAGCACAGATACGCAGTATTTT.

This clonotype was recorded once. The genes are TRBV10-2 and TRBJ1-6; tentative D call: TRBD1 (5 bases). V lost 0 bases and J 5 bases, leaving 8 bases between the germline ends. The CDR3 totals 15 residues. In germline, CDR1 is WSHSY, CDR2 SAAADI. For the CDR3, the DNA is TGCGCCAGCAGTGAGTCGGGGGGTGATAATTCACCCCTCCACTTT. This encodes CASSESGGDNSPLHF.

The chain joins TRBV30 to TRBJ1-6; D uncertain. Germline values: CDR1 GTSNPN, CDR2 SVGIG (reference sequence). The CDR3 totals 14 residues. V gave up 2 bases and J gave up 6 bases, with 11 bases separating them. Here the CDR3 reads CAWSFGSPNSPLHF. In DNA, the CDR3 is TGTGCCTGGAGTTTCGGGAGTCCTAATTCACCCCTCCACTTT.

As for this clonotype: This may arise from a read error, as a much more abundant clone is one base away. The genes are TRBV19 and TRBJ1-1; D gene ambiguous. Per germline, CDR1 LNHDA and CDR2 SQIVND (reference sequence). V lost 5 bases and J 0 bases, leaving 10 bases between the germline ends. The CDR3 sequence is 14 residues long. The CDR3: CASSPAVMNTEAFF. The CDR3 nucleotides read TGTGCCAGTAGTCCGGCAGTAATGAACACTGAAGCTTTCTTT.

The gene calls are TRBV20-1 and TRBJ1-2, with 10 bases fitting TRBD1. With 2 bases clipped from V and 8 bases from J, the junction kept 8 bases outside the gene matches. The CDR3 is 14 amino acids. From germline, CDR1 is DFQATT and CDR2 SNEGSKA (reference sequence). CDR3 region: CSARPGTGERGYTF. The CDR3 bases are TGCAGTGCTAGACCTGGGACAGGGGAGAGGGGCTACACCTTC.